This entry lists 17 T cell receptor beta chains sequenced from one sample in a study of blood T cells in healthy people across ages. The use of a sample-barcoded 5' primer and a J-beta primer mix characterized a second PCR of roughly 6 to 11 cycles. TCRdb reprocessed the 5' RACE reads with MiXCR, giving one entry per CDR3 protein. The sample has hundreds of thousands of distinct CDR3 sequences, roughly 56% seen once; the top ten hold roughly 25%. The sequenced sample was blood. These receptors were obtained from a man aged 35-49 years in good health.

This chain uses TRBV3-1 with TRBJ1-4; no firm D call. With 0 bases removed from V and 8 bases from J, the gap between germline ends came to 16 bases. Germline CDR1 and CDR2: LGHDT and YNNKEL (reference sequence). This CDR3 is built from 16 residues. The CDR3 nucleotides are TGTGCCAGCAGCCAAGAGGCAGACCCGTTGGGCGAAAAACTGTTTTTT. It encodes CASSQEADPLGEKLFF.

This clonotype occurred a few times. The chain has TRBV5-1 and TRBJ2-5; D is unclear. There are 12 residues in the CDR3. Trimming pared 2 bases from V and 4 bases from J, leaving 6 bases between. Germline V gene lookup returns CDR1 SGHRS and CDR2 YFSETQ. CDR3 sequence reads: CASSFRTETQYF. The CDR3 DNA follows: TGCGCCAGCAGCTTCCGTACAGAGACCCAGTACTTC.

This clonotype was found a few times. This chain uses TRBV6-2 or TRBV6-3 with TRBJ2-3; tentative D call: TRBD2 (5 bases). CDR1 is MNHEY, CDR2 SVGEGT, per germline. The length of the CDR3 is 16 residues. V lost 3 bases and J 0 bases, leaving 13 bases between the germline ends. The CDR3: CASSYGGRDSTDTQYF. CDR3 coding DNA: TGTGCCAGCAGTTATGGTGGGAGAGATAGCACAGATACGCAGTATTTT.

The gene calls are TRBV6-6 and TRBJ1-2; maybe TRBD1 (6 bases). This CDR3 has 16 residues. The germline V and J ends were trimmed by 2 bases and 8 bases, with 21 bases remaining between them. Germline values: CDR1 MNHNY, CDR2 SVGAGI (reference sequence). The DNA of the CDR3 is TGTGCCAGCAGTTACCCCAGGGGTCAACGCGATGGGGGCTACACCTTC. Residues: CASSYPRGQRDGGYTF.

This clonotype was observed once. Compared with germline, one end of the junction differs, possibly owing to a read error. The CDR3 region has the DNA TGTGCCAGCAGCTTAGAGGGGACAGGGGTCTCCCACGAGCAGTACTTC. Translated, it gives CASSLEGTGVSHEQYF. This chain joins TRBV7-2 and TRBJ2-7; the match to TRBD1 covers 10 bases. This CDR3 region has 16 residues. Germline V gene lookup returns CDR1 SGHTA and CDR2 FQGNSA.

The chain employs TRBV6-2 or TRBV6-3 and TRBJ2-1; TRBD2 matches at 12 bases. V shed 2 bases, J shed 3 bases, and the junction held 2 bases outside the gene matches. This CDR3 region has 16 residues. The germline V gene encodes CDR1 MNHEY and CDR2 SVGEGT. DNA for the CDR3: TGTGCCAGCAGTTACCCGGGACTAGCGGGCTACAATGAGCAGTTCTTC. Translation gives CASSYPGLAGYNEQFF.

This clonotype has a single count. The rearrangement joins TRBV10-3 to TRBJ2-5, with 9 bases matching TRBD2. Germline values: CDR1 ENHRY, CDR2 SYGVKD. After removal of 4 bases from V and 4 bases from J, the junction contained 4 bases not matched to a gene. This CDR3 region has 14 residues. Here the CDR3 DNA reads TGTGCCATCAGTGCTAGCGGGACACGAGAGACCCAGTACTTC. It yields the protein CAISASGTRETQYF.

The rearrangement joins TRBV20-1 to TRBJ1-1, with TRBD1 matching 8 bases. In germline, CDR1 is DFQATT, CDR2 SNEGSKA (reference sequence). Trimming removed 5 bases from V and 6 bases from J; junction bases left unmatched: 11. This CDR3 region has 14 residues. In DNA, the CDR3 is TGCAGTGCTCCCAAAACAACAGGGGGGGCTGAAGCTTTCTTT. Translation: CSAPKTTGGAEAFF.

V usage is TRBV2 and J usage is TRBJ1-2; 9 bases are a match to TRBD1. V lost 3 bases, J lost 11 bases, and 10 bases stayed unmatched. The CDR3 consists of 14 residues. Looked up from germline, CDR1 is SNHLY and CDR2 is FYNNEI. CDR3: CASSEDRDRVRYTF. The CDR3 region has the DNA TGTGCCAGCAGTGAGGACCGGGACAGGGTACGATACACCTTC. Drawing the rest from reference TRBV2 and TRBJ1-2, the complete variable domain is EPEVTQTPSHQVTQMGQEVILRCVPISNHLYFYWYRQILGQKVEFLVSFYNNEISEKSEIFDDQFSVERPDGSNFTLKIRSTKLEDSAMYFCASSEDRDRVRYTFGSGTRLTVV.

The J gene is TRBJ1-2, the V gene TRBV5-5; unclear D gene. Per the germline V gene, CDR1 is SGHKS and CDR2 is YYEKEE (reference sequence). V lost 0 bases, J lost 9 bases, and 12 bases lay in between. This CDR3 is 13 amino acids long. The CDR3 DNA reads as TGTGCCAGCAGCTTGGTTCGGGGTTCGAGCTACACCTTC. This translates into CASSLVRGSSYTF.

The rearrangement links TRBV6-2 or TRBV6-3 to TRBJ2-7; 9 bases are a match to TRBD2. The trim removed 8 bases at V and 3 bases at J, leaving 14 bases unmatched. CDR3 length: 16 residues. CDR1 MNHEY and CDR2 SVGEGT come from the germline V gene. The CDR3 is CASGYLGAGGFYEQYF. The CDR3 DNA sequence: TGTGCCAGCGGCTATCTCGGAGCGGGAGGTTTCTACGAGCAGTACTTC.

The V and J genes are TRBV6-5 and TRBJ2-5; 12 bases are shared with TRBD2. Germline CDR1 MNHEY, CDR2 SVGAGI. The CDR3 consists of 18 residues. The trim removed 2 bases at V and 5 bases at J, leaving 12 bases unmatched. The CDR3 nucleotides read TGTGCCAGCAGTTACGACGGTCTAGCGGGAGGGCCTCAGGAGACCCAGTACTTC. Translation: CASSYDGLAGGPQETQYF.

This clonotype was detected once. This CDR3 is CASSLGPAGDTQYF. Written as DNA, the CDR3 is TGTGCCAGCAGCCTCGGCCCCGCGGGGGATACGCAGTATTTT. V usage is TRBV7-2 and J usage is TRBJ2-3, with D possibly TRBD2 on 6 matching bases. Trimming pared 5 bases from V and 6 bases from J, leaving 15 bases between. CDR1 and CDR2 (germline): SGHTA, FQGNSA. The CDR3 consists of 14 residues.

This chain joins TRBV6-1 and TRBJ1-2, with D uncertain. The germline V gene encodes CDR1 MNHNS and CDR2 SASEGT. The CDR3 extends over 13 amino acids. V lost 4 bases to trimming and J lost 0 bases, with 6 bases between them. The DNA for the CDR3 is TGTGCCAGCAGTGGATGGCCTAACTATGGCTACACCTTC. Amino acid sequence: CASSGWPNYGYTF.

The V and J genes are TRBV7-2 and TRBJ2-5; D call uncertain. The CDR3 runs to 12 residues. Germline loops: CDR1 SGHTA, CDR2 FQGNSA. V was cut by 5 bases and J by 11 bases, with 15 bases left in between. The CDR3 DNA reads TGTGCCAGCAGCCACCCTGGCAATGAGCAGTACTTC. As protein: CASSHPGNEQYF.

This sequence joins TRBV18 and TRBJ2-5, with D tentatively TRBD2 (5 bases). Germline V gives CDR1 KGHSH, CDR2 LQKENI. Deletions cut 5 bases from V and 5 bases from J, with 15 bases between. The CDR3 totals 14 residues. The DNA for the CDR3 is TGTGCCAGCTCAGGCGGGCCTCGGGTGGAGACCCAGTACTTC. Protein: CASSGGPRVETQYF.

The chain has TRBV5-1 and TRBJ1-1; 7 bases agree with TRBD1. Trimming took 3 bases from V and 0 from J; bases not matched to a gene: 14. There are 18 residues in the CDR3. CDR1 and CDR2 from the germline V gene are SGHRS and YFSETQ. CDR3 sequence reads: CASSSPGRTGYMNTEAFF. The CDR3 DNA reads TGCGCCAGCAGCTCCCCTGGGAGGACAGGATACATGAACACTGAAGCTTTCTTT.